The 22 T cell receptor beta chains below all came from one sample that was sequenced in a study of T cell changes during pregnancy in multiple sclerosis. Generated by immunoSEQ multiplex PCR, the TCRdb table keeps only in-frame clones and is missing some. The sample holds 100,000 or so clones; approximately 92% are singletons and the top ten take 2.5% to 4%. Sequencing was performed on peripheral blood, taken in the second trimester of pregnancy. These receptor sequences come from a female donor with multiple sclerosis, enrolled in a pregnancy study.

The V gene is TRBV6-5, the J gene TRBJ2-7, with 11 bases aligning to TRBD2. This CDR3 is built from 16 residues. Germline assignment: CDR1 MNHEY and CDR2 SVGAGI. Unmatched junction bases numbered 1, after V lost 0 bases and J lost 0 bases. CDR3 region: CASSYSTSGISYEQYF. CDR3 DNA sequence: TGTGCCAGCAGTTACTCGACTAGCGGGATCTCCTACGAGCAGTACTTC.

The chain carries TRBV4-2 and TRBJ1-3, with TRBD1 identical over 7 bases. V trimming: 4 bases; J trimming: 0 bases; junction bases outside the gene matches: 6. This CDR3 is built from 16 residues. Germline values: CDR1 LGHNA, CDR2 YNFKEQ. In nucleotides, the CDR3 is TGTGCCAGCAGCCTCGAGACAGGGTTCTCTGGAAACACCATATATTTT. As protein: CASSLETGFSGNTIYF.

This chain joins TRBV27 and TRBJ2-7, with 8 bases fitting TRBD2. V trimming: 3 bases; J trimming: 4 bases; junction bases outside the gene matches: 2. The CDR3 length is 13 residues. Germline CDR1 and CDR2: MNHEY and SMNVEV (reference sequence). Here the CDR3 reads CASSLGTSYEQYF. The DNA for the CDR3 is TGTGCCAGCAGTTTGGGGACTAGTTACGAGCAGTACTTC.

This clone has a count of ten or more. The J gene is TRBJ2-5, the V gene TRBV4-1; 8 bases fit TRBD2. CDR3 length equals 16 residues. V lost 1 base to trimming and J lost 5 bases; unmatched junction nucleotides: 9. The germline gives CDR1 MGHRA, CDR2 YSYEKL. The CDR3 region has the DNA TGCGCCAGCAGCCAAGCTCCGGCGGCGGGAGGTGAGACCCAGTACTTC. Encoded protein: CASSQAPAAGGETQYF.

This chain connects TRBV5-8 to TRBJ1-2, with 7 bases lining up with TRBD1. Germline V lookup: CDR1 SGHTS, CDR2 YDEGEE. This CDR3 contains 14 residues. V lost 10 bases to trimming and J lost 8 bases; unmatched junction nucleotides: 17. The CDR3 nucleotides read TGTGCCGAGGCTAGGGGGCGACCCGCCTGGGGCTACACCTTC. Translating it yields CAEARGRPAWGYTF.

The chain uses TRBV29-1 and TRBJ1-1; 8 bases are shared with TRBD1. The CDR3 has 14 amino acids. The germline CDR1 and CDR2 sequences are SQVTM and ANQGSEA. V lost 7 bases and J lost 3; bases outside the gene matches: 10. The CDR3 nucleotides read TGCAGCGGGGGACAGGTTCGACGAGACACTGAAGCTTTCTTT. Translation: CSGGQVRRDTEAFF.

The chain has TRBV6-5 and TRBJ1-2; D might be TRBD1 (5 bases). The V gene lost 10 bases and the J gene lost 4 bases, with 16 bases spanning the gap. The V gene's germline CDR1 is MNHEY and CDR2 SVGAGI. The CDR3 sequence is 13 residues long. The CDR3 is CAIKGKLIYGYTF. The CDR3 region has the DNA TGTGCCATCAAGGGGAAGTTGATCTATGGCTACACCTTC.

The chain recombines TRBV27 with TRBJ1-4, with a possible D match to TRBD1 (6 bases). The V gene's germline CDR1 is MNHEY and CDR2 SMNVEV (reference sequence). The length of the CDR3 is 14 residues. V lost 5 bases and J 3 bases, leaving 10 bases between the germline ends. The CDR3 sequence: CASSNRAPNEKLFF. Written as DNA, the CDR3 is TGTGCCAGCAGTAACAGGGCCCCTAATGAAAAACTGTTTTTT. Using reference TRBV27 and TRBJ1-4 for the parts outside the CDR3, the full variable domain is EAQVTQNPRYLITVTGKKLTVTCSQNMNHEYMSWYRQDPGLGLRQIYYSMNVEVTDKGDVPEGYKVSRKEKRNFPLILESPSPNQTSLYFCASSNRAPNEKLFFGSGTQLSVL.

The chain employs TRBV7-9 and TRBJ2-6; TRBD1 might be the D (6 bases). The CDR3 length is 18 residues. Between the trimmed V and J ends, which lost 2 bases and 1 base, there was a span of 15 bases. Germline assignment: CDR1 SEHNR and CDR2 FQNEAQ (reference sequence). The CDR3 here is CASSLNPTGPSGANVLTF. The CDR3, as DNA: TGTGCCAGCAGCTTAAACCCGACAGGACCTTCTGGGGCCAACGTCCTGACTTTC.

The chain carries TRBV2 and TRBJ1-5; D not certain. V was shortened by 0 bases and J by 7 bases, with 10 bases between the two germline ends. Per germline, CDR1 SNHLY and CDR2 FYNNEI. This CDR3 is built from 14 residues. DNA for the CDR3: TGTGCCAGCAGTGAAGCCGGGTTCAACCAGCCCCAGCATTTT. This gives the protein CASSEAGFNQPQHF.

J is TRBJ1-2 and V is TRBV29-1; D remains unclear. Germline values: CDR1 SQVTM, CDR2 ANQGSEA. Trimming took 3 bases from V and 8 from J, leaving 19 bases between them. The CDR3 runs 14 residues. The CDR3 nucleotides read TGCAGCGTTGATACCGGGTCCCCGGGCGGGGGCTACACCTTC. Its protein product is CSVDTGSPGGGYTF.

The chain couples TRBV19 to TRBJ1-1; perhaps TRBD1 as D (5 bases). From germline, CDR1 is LNHDA and CDR2 SQIVND (reference sequence). Trimming removed 3 bases at V and 2 bases at J, with 10 bases between. The CDR3 is 14 amino acids. CDR3 region: CASSIQGVNTEAFF. CDR3 bases: TGTGCCAGTAGTATTCAGGGTGTAAACACTGAAGCTTTCTTT.

The rearrangement links TRBV29-1 to TRBJ2-1; D might be TRBD2 (5 bases). V was cut by 7 bases and J by 3 bases, with 7 bases left in between. The CDR3 spans 11 residues. Germline V gene lookup returns CDR1 SQVTM and CDR2 ANQGSEA. The CDR3 sequence: CSARGYNEQFF. In DNA form, the CDR3 reads TGCAGCGCTCGGGGCTACAATGAGCAGTTCTTC.

The chain joins TRBV7-9 to TRBJ2-7, with a weak D call TRBD2 (5 bases). Germline values: CDR1 SEHNR, CDR2 FQNEAQ (reference sequence). Trimming took off 3 bases at V and 1 base at J, with 16 bases between the two ends. The CDR3 totals 16 residues. Here the CDR3 DNA reads TGTGCCAGCAGCTTCGGGGTGGGTTCCTCTTCCTACGAGCAGTACTTC. Its translation: CASSFGVGSSSYEQYF.

The gene calls are TRBV27 and TRBJ2-7, with 9 bases identical to TRBD1. Germline-derived CDR1 and CDR2 are MNHEY and SMNVEV (reference sequence). This CDR3 has 16 residues. The V gene end was trimmed by 0 bases and the J gene end by 6 bases; junction bases not matched to a gene: 9. The CDR3 sequence is CASSLSGTGQRSEQYF. In DNA, the CDR3 is TGTGCCAGCAGTTTATCGGGGACAGGGCAGCGGTCCGAGCAGTACTTC.

The chain links TRBV19 to TRBJ2-7; 10 nucleotides match TRBD1. V was clipped by 4 bases and J by 11 bases; unmatched bases: 8. The CDR3 has 13 residues. The germline CDR1 and CDR2 sequences are LNHDA and SQIVND (reference sequence). The CDR3 sequence: CASSRPGGQGKYF. In nucleotides, the CDR3 is TGTGCCAGTAGTAGGCCTGGGGGACAGGGGAAGTACTTC. The whole variable domain, filled in from reference TRBV19 and TRBJ2-7, reads DGGITQSPKYLFRKEGQNVTLSCEQNLNHDAMYWYRQDPGQGLRLIYYSQIVNDFQKGDIAEGYSVSREKKESFPLTVTSAQKNPTAFYLCASSRPGGQGKYFGPGTRLTVT.

The chain employs TRBV2 and TRBJ2-1; D may be TRBD1 (6 bases). The ends were cut back, 5 bases at V and 2 bases at J, with 13 bases in the middle. There are 15 residues in the CDR3. Germline V gives CDR1 SNHLY, CDR2 FYNNEI. The CDR3 loop is CASSIRRQAYNEQFF. CDR3 sequence (DNA): TGTGCCAGCAGTATACGGCGACAGGCCTACAATGAGCAGTTCTTC.

The rearrangement joins TRBV11-2 to TRBJ2-3; the match to TRBD1 covers 7 bases. There are 16 residues in the CDR3. Germline values: CDR1 SGHAT, CDR2 FQNNGV. V lost 3 bases and J lost 2; bases outside the gene matches: 8. The CDR3 protein is CASSFGGQSYTDTQYF. The CDR3 bases are TGTGCCAGCAGCTTTGGGGGACAGAGCTACACAGATACGCAGTATTTT.

V gene TRBV6-6 combines with J gene TRBJ1-4, with TRBD1 identical over 8 bases. Losses at the gene ends were 2 bases for V and 7 bases for J; bases not matched to a gene: 0. CDR1 is MNHNY and CDR2 is SVGAGI in the germline V gene (reference sequence). This CDR3 comprises 13 residues. The CDR3 sequence is CASSYTGGEKLFF. Written as DNA, the CDR3 is TGTGCCAGCAGTTACACAGGGGGTGAAAAACTGTTTTTT.

The CDR3 here is CASSLWGGNTEAFF. As DNA, the CDR3 is TGTGCCAGCAGTTTGTGGGGGGGGAACACTGAAGCTTTCTTT. V and J are TRBV28 and TRBJ1-1, with D possibly TRBD1 on 5 matching bases. V lost 3 bases and J lost 1, with 9 bases in between. Germline assignment: CDR1 MDHEN and CDR2 SYDVKM. This CDR3 contains 14 residues.

The J gene is TRBJ2-4, the V gene TRBV6-7; 11 nucleotides align to TRBD2. TRBV6-7 carries the ORF label, with uncertain function. There are 20 residues in the CDR3. V was clipped by 4 bases and J by 9 bases; unmatched bases: 23. The CDR3 loop reads CASSCGLAGAEGQGGAIQYF. CDR3 nucleotides: TGTGCCAGCAGTTGCGGACTAGCGGGTGCGGAGGGCCAGGGAGGGGCCATTCAGTACTTC.

V and J are TRBV28 and TRBJ1-1; possible D gene TRBD1, 6 bases. From germline, CDR1 is MDHEN and CDR2 SYDVKM. This CDR3 has 17 residues. V shed 5 bases and J shed 0 bases, with 19 bases lying between them. CDR3 in DNA: TGTGCCAGCAGTCCCCTCAATGGGACACCATTGAACACTGAAGCTTTCTTT. This encodes CASSPLNGTPLNTEAFF.